This TCR beta chain is drawn from a study of cytomegalovirus exposure and HLA in healthy donors. The study's findings and limits: Some V segments could not be told apart, so they were left out, TRBV6-2 and TRBV6-3 among them.

This CDR3 region has 18 residues. Per germline, CDR1 SGHTA and CDR2 FQGNSA. The V and J ends lost 2 bases and 4 bases, in that order; junction bases with no gene match: 13. 60 Vbeta and 13 Jbeta primers were used in PCR. Libraries were prepared by immunoSEQ multiplex PCR; TCRdb keeps only in-frame clonotypes and omits some of them. The table lists around 130,000 clones, 84% of them singletons. Turning to this clone: Its antigen is still unknown.

This TCR was recovered from a man in his forties or fifties in good health and CMV-seronegative. Material for sequencing was PBMCs. The chain has TRBV7-2 and TRBJ2-7; 11 nucleotides agree with TRBD2. The CDR3 region has the DNA TGTGCCAGCAGCTTAAGGGATGGATTGGGACTAGCGGTTTACGAGCAGTACTTC. Its protein product is CASSLRDGLGLAVYEQYF.